This T cell receptor beta chain originates from a study of cytomegalovirus exposure and HLA in healthy donors. General study results and limits: Later analysis identified 15,000 to 20,000 TCR beta sequences associated with HLA alleles, using a false discovery rate threshold of 0.05.

13 Jbeta primers and 60 Vbeta primers were used for the PCR. Measured with immunoSEQ multiplex PCR; TCRdb has only the in-frame clones, and not every one. The data show about 190,000 clones, 84% seen once. As concerns this clone: As yet, its antigen is unknown.

V lost 5 bases and J lost 16; bases outside the gene matches: 10. CDR3 size: 13 residues. The germline V gene has CDR1 SGHTA and CDR2 FQGNSA. Source material: PBMCs. The V call is TRBV7-2, the J call TRBJ2-1, with TRBD2 identical over 11 bases. This clonotype was obtained from a boy aged 5-17 years in good health and CMV-seronegative. CDR3 in DNA: TGTGCCAGCAGCACTTATAGCGGGGGGGCCATATTCTTC. Encoded protein: CASSTYSGGAIFF.